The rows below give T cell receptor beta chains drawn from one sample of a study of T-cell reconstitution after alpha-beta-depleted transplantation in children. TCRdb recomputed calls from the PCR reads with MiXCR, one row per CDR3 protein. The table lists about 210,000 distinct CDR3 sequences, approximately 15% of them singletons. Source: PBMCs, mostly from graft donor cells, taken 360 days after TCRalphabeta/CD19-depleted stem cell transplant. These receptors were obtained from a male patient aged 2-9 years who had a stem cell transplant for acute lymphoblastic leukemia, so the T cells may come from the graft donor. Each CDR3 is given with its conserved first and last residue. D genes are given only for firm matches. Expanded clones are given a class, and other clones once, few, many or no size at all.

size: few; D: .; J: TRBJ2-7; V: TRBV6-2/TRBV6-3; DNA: TGTGCCAGCAACGGACAGAGGAGCTCCTACGAGCAGTACTTC; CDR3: CASNGQRSSYEQYF
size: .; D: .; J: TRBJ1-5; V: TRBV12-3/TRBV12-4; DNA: TGTGCCAGCAGTTCCTATTCGTCGGCCGCGGAGCCCCAGCATTTT; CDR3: CASSSYSSAAEPQHF
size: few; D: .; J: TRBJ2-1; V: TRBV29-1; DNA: TGCAGCGCTCTCACGTCCTACAATGAGCAGTTCTTC; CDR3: CSALTSYNEQFF
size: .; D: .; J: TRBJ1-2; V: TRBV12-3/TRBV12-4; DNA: TGTGCCAGCAGTCCCCGGGGGGGGCGGGTCTATGGCTACACCTTC; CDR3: CASSPRGGRVYGYTF
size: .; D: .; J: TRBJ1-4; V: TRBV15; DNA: TGTGCCACCAGCAGAGGAATGGTAAAACTGTTTTTT; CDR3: CATSRGMVKLFF
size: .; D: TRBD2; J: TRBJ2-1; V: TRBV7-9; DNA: TGTGCCAGCAGCTCCCGCGGGGGACTAGCGGGAGGGCCGATGAAGTTCTTC; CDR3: CASSSRGGLAGGPMKFF
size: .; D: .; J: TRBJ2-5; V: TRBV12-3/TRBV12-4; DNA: TGTGCCAGCAGGAGGTGGTCGCTGGGAGAGACCCAGTACTTC; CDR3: CASRRWSLGETQYF
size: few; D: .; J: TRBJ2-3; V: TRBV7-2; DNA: .; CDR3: CASSLVASGARF
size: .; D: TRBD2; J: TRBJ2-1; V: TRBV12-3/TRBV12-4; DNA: TGTGCCAGCAGCCTAGCGGGGGGCGCCAATGAGCAGTTCTTC; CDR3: CASSLAGGANEQFF
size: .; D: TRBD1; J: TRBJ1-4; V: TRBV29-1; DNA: TGCAGCGCGCGGACAGGGGCGAATGAAAAACTGTTTTTT; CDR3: CSARTGANEKLFF
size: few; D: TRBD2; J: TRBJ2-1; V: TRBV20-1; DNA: TGCAGTGCTAGGCTAGCGGGATCATCCTACAATGAGCAGTTCTTC; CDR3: CSARLAGSSYNEQFF
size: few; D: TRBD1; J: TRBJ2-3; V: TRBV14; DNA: TGTGCCAGCAGCCAAGATGTGACAGGGGGTTGGAGCACAGATACGCAGTATTTT; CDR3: CASSQDVTGGWSTDTQYF
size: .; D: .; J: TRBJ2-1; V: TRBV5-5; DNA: TGTGCCAGCAGCACAGTGTTTGGAAGTATATACCGGCTGAATGAGCAGTTCTTC; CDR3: CASSTVFGSIYRLNEQFF
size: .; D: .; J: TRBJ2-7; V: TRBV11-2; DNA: TGTGCCAGCAGCTCCGTCCTCGGAGGGCCGGGCGAGCAGTACTTC; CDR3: CASSSVLGGPGEQYF
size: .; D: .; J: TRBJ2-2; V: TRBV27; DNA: TGTGCCAGCAGTTTATCGGCCCCTCAGGCAATTAACACCGGGGAGCTGTTTTTT; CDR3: CASSLSAPQAINTGELFF
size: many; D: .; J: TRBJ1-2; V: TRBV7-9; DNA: TGTGCCAGCAGCTCAGTCGACAGGTCTAACTATGGCTACACCTTC; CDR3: CASSSVDRSNYGYTF
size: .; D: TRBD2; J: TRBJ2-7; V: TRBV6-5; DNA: TGTGCCAGCAGTCACCGGGAGGAGCAAACCTACGAGCAGTACTTC; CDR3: CASSHREEQTYEQYF
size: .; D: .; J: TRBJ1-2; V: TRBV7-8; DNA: TGTGCCAGCAGCTTAGCTGGCAGGACTGACTATGGAGACTACACCTTC; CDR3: CASSLAGRTDYGDYTF
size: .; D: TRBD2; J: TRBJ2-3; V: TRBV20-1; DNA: TGCAGTGCCTTCGTGACTAGCGGGGGGGCGGATACGCAGTATTTT; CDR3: CSAFVTSGGADTQYF
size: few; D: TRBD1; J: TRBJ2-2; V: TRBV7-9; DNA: TGTGCCAGCAGCCACCGGGACAGGGGGCTCGGCGGGGAGCTGTTTTTT; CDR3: CASSHRDRGLGGELFF
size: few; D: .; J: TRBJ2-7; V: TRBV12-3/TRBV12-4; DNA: TGTGCCAGCAACCCCGCAGGGGCCTACGAGCAGTACTTC; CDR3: CASNPAGAYEQYF
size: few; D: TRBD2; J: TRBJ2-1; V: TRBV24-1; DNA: TGTGCCACCAGTGATCTCCCCCCGGTTAGCGGGAGAGGTGAGCAGTTCTTC; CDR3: CATSDLPPVSGRGEQFF
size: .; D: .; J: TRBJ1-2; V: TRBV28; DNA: TGTGCCAGCAGCCACCAGGGAGAACCCTTTAACTATGGCTACACCTTC; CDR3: CASSHQGEPFNYGYTF
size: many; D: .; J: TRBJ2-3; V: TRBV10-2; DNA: TGCGCCAGCAGAAAGCGGAGCACAGATACGCAGTATTTT; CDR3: CASRKRSTDTQYF
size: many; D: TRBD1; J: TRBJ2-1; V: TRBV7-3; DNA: TGTGCCAGCAGCTCTGGACAGGGATTCTACAATGAGCAGTTCTTC; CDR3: CASSSGQGFYNEQFF
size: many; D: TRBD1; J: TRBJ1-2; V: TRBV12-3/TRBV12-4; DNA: TGTGCCAGCAGCGGGGGACAGGGGGGTGGCTACACCTTC; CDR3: CASSGGQGGGYTF
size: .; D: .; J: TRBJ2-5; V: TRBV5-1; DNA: TGCGCCAGCAGCAGGCAGGGACTTCCACAAGAGACCCAGTACTTC; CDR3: CASSRQGLPQETQYF
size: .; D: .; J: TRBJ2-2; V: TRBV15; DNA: TGTGCCACCAGCAGGACCCTGACGGGGGAGCTGTTTTTT; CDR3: CATSRTLTGELFF
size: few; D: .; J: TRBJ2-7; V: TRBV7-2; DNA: TGTGCCAGCAGATCCAGGGGTTACGAGCAGTACTTC; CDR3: CASRSRGYEQYF
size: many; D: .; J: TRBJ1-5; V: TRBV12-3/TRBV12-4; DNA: TGTGCCAGCAGTTTAGCGGGGGGCAATCAGCCCCAGCATTTT; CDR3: CASSLAGGNQPQHF
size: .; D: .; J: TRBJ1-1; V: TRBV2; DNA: TGTGCCAGCAATGGTAGGGCAGTCACTGAAGCTTTCTTT; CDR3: CASNGRAVTEAFF
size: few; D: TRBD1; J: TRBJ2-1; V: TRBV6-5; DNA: TGTGCCAGCAGTTACTCGGGGACAGGGTACAATGAGCAGTTCTTC; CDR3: CASSYSGTGYNEQFF
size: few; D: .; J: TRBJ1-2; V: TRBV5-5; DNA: TGTGCCAGCAGCTTGCGGTATGGCTACACCTTC; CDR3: CASSLRYGYTF
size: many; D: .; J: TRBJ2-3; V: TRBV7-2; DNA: TGTGCCAGCAGCTTAGCGGGGGGCCGCACAGATACGCAGTATTTT; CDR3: CASSLAGGRTDTQYF
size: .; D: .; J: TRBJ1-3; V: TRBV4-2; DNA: TGTGCCAGCAGCCAAGGATCAACAGCTCCTGGAAACACCATATATTTT; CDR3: CASSQGSTAPGNTIYF
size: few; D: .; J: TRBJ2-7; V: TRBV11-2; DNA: TGTGCCAGCAGCCACAGGAGTTACGAGCAGTACTTC; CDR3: CASSHRSYEQYF
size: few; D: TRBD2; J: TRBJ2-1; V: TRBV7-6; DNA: TGTGCCAGCAGCTTAGCATCTAGCGGGGGGAAATACAATGAGCAGTTCTTC; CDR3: CASSLASSGGKYNEQFF
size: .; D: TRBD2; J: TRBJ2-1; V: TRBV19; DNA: TGTGCCAGTAGTATAGAAGGACTAGCGGGGGACAATGAGCAGTTCTTC; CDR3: CASSIEGLAGDNEQFF
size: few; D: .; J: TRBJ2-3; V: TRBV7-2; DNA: TGTGCCAGCACCCCGACAGCTAGCACAGATACGCAGTATTTT; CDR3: CASTPTASTDTQYF
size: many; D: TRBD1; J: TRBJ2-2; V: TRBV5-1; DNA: TGCGCCAGCAGCATAGGGACAGACACCGGGGAGCTGTTTTTT; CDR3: CASSIGTDTGELFF
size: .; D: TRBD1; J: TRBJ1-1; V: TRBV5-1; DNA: TGCGCCAGCAACACTGTCGGGGACAGGGAAGCTTTCTTT; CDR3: CASNTVGDREAFF
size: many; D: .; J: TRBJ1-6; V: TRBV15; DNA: TGTGCCACCAGCAGAGAGAGGGAGACCAATTCACCCCTCCACTTT; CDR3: CATSRERETNSPLHF
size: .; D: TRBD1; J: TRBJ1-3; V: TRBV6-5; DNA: TGTGCCAGCCACAAAGAGGGGGCGAACACCATATATTTT; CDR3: CASHKEGANTIYF
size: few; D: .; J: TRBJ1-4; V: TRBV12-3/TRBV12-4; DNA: TGTGCCAGCAGTCCCACGGACAGAACTAATGAAAAACTGTTTTTT; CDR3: CASSPTDRTNEKLFF
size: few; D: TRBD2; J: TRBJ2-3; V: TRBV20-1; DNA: TGCAGTGCTAAACTGGGGGGGAGCACAGATACGCAGTATTTT; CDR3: CSAKLGGSTDTQYF
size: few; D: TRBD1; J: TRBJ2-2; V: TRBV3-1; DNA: TGTGCCAGCAGCCAAGTGGGACAGGGGGCACGGACCGGGGAGCTGTTTTTT; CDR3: CASSQVGQGARTGELFF
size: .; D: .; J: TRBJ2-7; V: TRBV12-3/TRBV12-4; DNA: TGTGCCAGCAGTACCCGGGACGGGACCTACGAGCAGTACTTC; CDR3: CASSTRDGTYEQYF
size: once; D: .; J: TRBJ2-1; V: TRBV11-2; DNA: TGTGCCAGCAGCGACCCCGTAGCGGCTTACAATGAGCAGTTCTTC; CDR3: CASSDPVAAYNEQFF